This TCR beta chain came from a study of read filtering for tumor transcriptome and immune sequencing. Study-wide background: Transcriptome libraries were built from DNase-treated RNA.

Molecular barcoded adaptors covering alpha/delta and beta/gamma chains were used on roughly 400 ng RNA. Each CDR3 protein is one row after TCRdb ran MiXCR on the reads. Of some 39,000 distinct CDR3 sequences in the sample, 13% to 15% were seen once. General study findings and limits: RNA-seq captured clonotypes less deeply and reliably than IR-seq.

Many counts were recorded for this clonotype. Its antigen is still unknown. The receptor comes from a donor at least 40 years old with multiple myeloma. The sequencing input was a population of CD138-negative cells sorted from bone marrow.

The CDR3 bases are TGCGCCAGCAGTTGGGACAGCGTAAACTATGGCTACACCTTC. This encodes CASSWDSVNYGYTF. The chain recombines TRBV5-1 with TRBJ1-2; 7 positions agree with TRBD1. The CDR3 covers 14 residues. Trimming removed 5 bases from V and 2 bases from J; junction bases left unmatched: 6. CDR1 is SGHRS and CDR2 is YFSETQ in the germline V gene.